This entry is about one TCR beta chain. No antigen is known for it. Only in-frame clones appear in the TCRdb table, and some are missing; sequencing was by immunoSEQ multiplex PCR. The table lists over a million clones, more than 95% of them singletons. The data belong to a study of shared clonotypes between healthy human individuals. For the study at large: Those who served as donors were a couple of women and three men between the ages of 18 and 49. Notes on the study in general: Represented diversity (both genetic and exposure-history) was limited by the small number of donors. At large depth, rarefaction still showed sorted-subset sequencing to be incomplete.

There are 13 residues in the CDR3. CDR1 and CDR2 from the germline V gene are SNHLY and FYNNEI. V was trimmed by 2 bases and J by 10 bases, leaving 15 bases between them. This clonotype was sampled from a man aged 25 to 40 in good health. The chain recombines TRBV2 with TRBJ2-7; the D gene is possibly TRBD1 (5 bases). The sample consisted of naive CD4+ T cells sorted from blood. Regarding subset: CD45RA+ positively selected. The CDR3 DNA sequence: TGTGCCAGCAGTGAAAGTCGGCAGGGTGATCAGTACTTC. It translates to CASSESRQGDQYF.